One sample yielded the 28 T cell receptor beta chains listed below, sequenced in a study of CD8 T cells in Susac syndrome. Random hexamers were used to reverse transcribe roughly 0.5 to 1 ug of RNA. TCRdb redid the calling of the immunoSEQ multiplex PCR reads with MiXCR, one entry per CDR3 protein. The table includes 25,000 to 35,000 distinct CDR3 sequences, roughly 92% detected once. Sequencing input: CD8+ T cells from PBMCs. The receptor source for this set is a human donor in good health.

This chain uses TRBV7-9 with TRBJ2-1; 8 positions agree with TRBD2. The length of the CDR3 is 18 residues. Germline-derived CDR1 and CDR2 are SEHNR and FQNEAQ (reference sequence). V shed 3 bases and J 5 bases; nucleotides not matched to a gene: 15. The CDR3 is CASSFSGTRGGDHNEQFF. The CDR3 DNA follows: TGTGCCAGCAGCTTCAGCGGGACTAGAGGCGGCGATCACAATGAGCAGTTCTTC.

The chain links TRBV19 to TRBJ1-1; no clear D. The V end lost 11 bases, the J end lost 2 bases, and 12 bases lay between the germline ends. Germline-derived CDR1 and CDR2 are LNHDA and SQIVND (reference sequence). The CDR3 sequence is 12 residues long. CDR3 bases: TGTGCCCCCTCGGTCTCCAACACTGAAGCTTTCTTT. Its protein is CAPSVSNTEAFF.

V is TRBV7-6 and J is TRBJ2-1, with 16 bases identical to TRBD2. J was trimmed by 1 base and V by 5 bases; bases with no gene match: 5. Germline V gene lookup returns CDR1 SGHVS and CDR2 FNYEAQ. There are 18 residues in the CDR3. This CDR3 is CASSKGLAGGMSYNEQFF. CDR3 in DNA: TGTGCCAGCAGCAAGGGACTAGCGGGGGGGATGTCCTACAATGAGCAGTTCTTC.

The chain employs TRBV14 and TRBJ1-2; 9 bases align to TRBD1. Germline assignment: CDR1 SGHDN and CDR2 FVKESK. The CDR3 loop spans 14 amino acids. V was clipped by 3 bases and J by 4 bases; unmatched bases: 3. CDR3 DNA: TGTGCCAGCAGCCAGAGACAGGGGGGCTATGGCTACACCTTC. The encoded protein is CASSQRQGGYGYTF.

The chain has TRBV7-9 and TRBJ2-7; unclear D gene. Trimming stripped 5 bases from V and 4 bases from J, with 12 bases between. The CDR3 is 13 residues long. The germline V gene encodes CDR1 SEHNR and CDR2 FQNEAQ (reference sequence). CDR3 DNA sequence: TGTGCCAGCAGCCCAAACAATCGGTACGAGCAGTACTTC. This translates into CASSPNNRYEQYF.

This chain joins TRBV7-2 and TRBJ2-7; unclear D gene. Between the trimmed V and J ends, which lost 0 bases and 4 bases, there was a span of 7 bases. Germline V CDR1 and CDR2: SGHTA, FQGNSA. The CDR3 totals 13 residues. CDR3 amino acids: CASSLAAGYEQYF. CDR3 DNA: TGTGCCAGCAGCTTAGCTGCCGGGTACGAGCAGTACTTC.

The chain has TRBV6-2 or TRBV6-3 and TRBJ2-2; D uncertain. V was pared by 6 bases and J by 10 bases, with 15 bases between. Germline lookup yields CDR1 MNHEY and CDR2 SVGEGT. The CDR3 is made up of 13 amino acids. CDR3 region: CASSSFRFKELFF. The CDR3 DNA follows: TGTGCCAGCAGCTCCTTTAGATTTAAGGAGCTGTTTTTT.

This clonotype has just a few counts. This chain links TRBV6-2 or TRBV6-3 with TRBJ2-7; the D gene is possibly TRBD2 (5 bases). V lost 6 bases and J 7 bases, leaving 19 bases between the germline ends. The germline CDR1 and CDR2 sequences are MNHEY and SVGEGT. This CDR3 is built from 14 residues. The CDR3 region is CASSNTRTSGEQYF. The CDR3 DNA is TGTGCCAGCAGCAATACGAGGACGTCGGGGGAGCAGTACTTC.

The rearrangement uses TRBV6-4 and TRBJ2-3; perhaps TRBD2 as D (6 bases). The V gene's germline CDR1 is MRHNA and CDR2 SNTAGT. Trimming removed 2 bases at V and 1 base at J, with 7 bases between. CDR3 length: 14 amino acids. The CDR3 coding sequence is TGTGCCAGCAGTGACGGCGGGGGCACAGATACGCAGTATTTT. Its translation: CASSDGGGTDTQYF.

The chain is built from TRBV6-2 or TRBV6-3 and TRBJ2-1, with D possibly matching TRBD1 (5 bases). V was trimmed by 2 bases and J by 9 bases, leaving 14 bases between them. CDR1 is MNHEY and CDR2 is SVGEGT in the germline V gene. This CDR3 spans 14 amino acids. The CDR3 here is CASSYAGLTPEQFF. The CDR3 bases are TGTGCCAGCAGTTACGCAGGGTTGACGCCTGAGCAGTTCTTC.

V is TRBV29-1 and J is TRBJ1-1; the D gene is possibly TRBD1 (5 bases). Per the germline V gene, CDR1 is SQVTM and CDR2 is ANQGSEA. The CDR3 has 14 residues. The V gene lost 6 bases and the J gene lost 5 bases, with 19 bases spanning the gap. The CDR3 is CSVSDLGGNTEAFF. CDR3 bases: TGCAGCGTCTCTGACCTCGGGGGTAATACTGAAGCTTTCTTT.

The chain recombines TRBV7-9 with TRBJ2-4; the D gene is possibly TRBD2 (6 bases). The germline gives CDR1 SEHNR, CDR2 FQNEAQ (reference sequence). The CDR3 spans 14 residues. V was shortened by 7 bases and J by 2 bases, with 12 bases between the two germline ends. CDR3 DNA: TGTGCCAGCAACCTCGGGGGATCCAAAAACATTCAGTACTTC. Translation gives CASNLGGSKNIQYF.

The chain is built from TRBV20-1 and TRBJ2-2; D tentatively fits TRBD1 or TRBD2 (5 bases each). Germline CDR1 is DFQATT and CDR2 is SNEGSKA (reference sequence). V lost 0 bases and J lost 10, with 9 bases in between. The CDR3 runs to 12 residues. The CDR3 region is CSARDVGAELFF. The CDR3, as DNA: TGCAGTGCTAGAGATGTCGGGGCGGAGCTGTTTTTT.

The V gene is TRBV7-9, the J gene TRBJ1-1; D is unresolved. The CDR3 is 13 amino acids. CDR1 and CDR2 (germline): SEHNR, FQNEAQ (reference sequence). The V gene lost 1 base and the J gene lost 7 bases, with 10 bases spanning the gap. CDR3 loop: CASSLEQTLEAFF. The DNA for the CDR3 is TGTGCCAGCAGCTTAGAACAGACCCTTGAAGCTTTCTTT.

The chain recombines TRBV6-2 or TRBV6-3 with TRBJ2-7, with D perhaps matching TRBD1 or TRBD2 (5 bases each). CDR1 is MNHEY and CDR2 is SVGEGT in the germline V gene. V gave up 2 bases and J gave up 3 bases, with 11 bases separating them. This CDR3 comprises 14 residues. The CDR3 DNA sequence: TGTGCCAGCAGTTACGGGGACCGAGTCTACGAGCAGTACTTC. Its translation is CASSYGDRVYEQYF.

V gene TRBV4-1 combines with J gene TRBJ2-7, with 8 bases that match TRBD1. Germline V gene data show CDR1 as MGHRA and CDR2 as YSYEKL. This CDR3 spans 14 amino acids. V shed 6 bases and J 4 bases; nucleotides not matched to a gene: 8. The CDR3 DNA reads TGCGCCAGCAGGATGGACAGGGATGGTTACGAGCAGTACTTC. Its protein is CASRMDRDGYEQYF.

CDR3 residues: CASSLRQGGNEQFF. The CDR3 DNA sequence: TGTGCCAGCAGCTTAAGGCAGGGGGGAAATGAGCAGTTCTTC. The chain combines TRBV7-2 with TRBJ2-1; perhaps TRBD1 as D (7 bases). The CDR3 is 14 residues long. The V end lost 2 bases, the J end lost 7 bases, and 12 bases lay between the germline ends. Germline V CDR1 and CDR2: SGHTA, FQGNSA.

The chain recombines TRBV6-2 or TRBV6-3 with TRBJ2-1, with TRBD1 matching 9 bases. Germline CDR1 reads MNHEY; CDR2 reads SVGEGT. Trimming at V came to 6 bases and at J to 9 bases, leaving 9 bases not matched to a gene. The CDR3 consists of 14 residues. The CDR3 region is CASSTGTGLGEQFF. The CDR3 nucleotides are TGTGCCAGCAGCACCGGGACAGGGTTAGGTGAGCAGTTCTTC.

On this clonotype itself: At one boundary the junction diverges from the germline segment, which might be a read error. This chain uses TRBV7-2 with TRBJ2-3; no definite D call. The germline V gene has CDR1 SGHTA and CDR2 FQGNSA. The CDR3 sequence is 14 residues long. Written as DNA, the CDR3 is TGTGCCAGCAGCTTAGTTCAGGCCACAGATGCGCAGTATTTT. This gives the protein CASSLVQATDAQYF.

The CDR3 DNA reads as TGTGCCAGCAGCCCCCCTGGACAGGTCTCCTATGGCTACACCTTC. This encodes CASSPPGQVSYGYTF. This chain joins TRBV7-2 and TRBJ1-2; the match to TRBD1 covers 7 bases. Per germline, CDR1 SGHTA and CDR2 FQGNSA. The CDR3 spans 15 residues. V lost 5 bases and J lost 4; bases outside the gene matches: 10. Filled out from reference TRBV7-2 and TRBJ1-2, the complete variable domain reads GAGVSQSPSNKVTEKGKDVELRCDPISGHTALYWYRQSLGQGLEFLIYFQGNSAPDKSGLPSDRFSAERTGGSVSTLTIQRTQQEDSAVYLCASSPPGQVSYGYTFGSGTRLTVV.

The rearrangement joins TRBV13 to TRBJ1-4; D perhaps matches TRBD1 (6 bases). The CDR3 runs 16 residues. The V and J ends lost 5 bases and 8 bases respectively, with 21 bases between them. CDR1 is PRHDT and CDR2 is FYEKMQ in the germline V gene (reference sequence). DNA of the CDR3: TGTGCCAGCAGCGCATCCCGTAGGGGGGGAGAAGAAAAACTGTTTTTT. This encodes CASSASRRGGEEKLFF.

Concerning this clonotype itself: The CDR3 end shows no conserved phenylalanine or tryptophan, and so a read error is likely. The V gene is TRBV7-8, the J gene TRBJ2-7, with TRBD2 matching 8 bases. The V segment lost 1 base and the J segment 7 bases; nucleotides outside the gene matches: 9. The germline V gene has CDR1 SGHVS and CDR2 FQNEAQ. The CDR3 has 15 residues. The CDR3 sequence: CASSLDGTSNEEQYL. The DNA of the CDR3 is TGTGCCAGCAGCTTAGACGGGACTAGTAATGAGGAGCAGTACTTG.

This clonotype was observed a handful of times. This chain uses TRBV7-8 with TRBJ2-7; D is undetermined. Deletions cut 1 base from V and 5 bases from J, with 9 bases between. The CDR3 runs to 13 residues. Germline values: CDR1 SGHVS, CDR2 FQNEAQ. Here the CDR3 DNA reads TGTGCCAGCAGCTTAGAAGGAATGGACGAGCAGTACTTC. Residues: CASSLEGMDEQYF.

The V gene is TRBV18, the J gene TRBJ2-7; the D call may be TRBD1 or TRBD2 (6 bases each). CDR3 size: 18 residues. CDR1 and CDR2 (germline): KGHSH, LQKENI. The V end was cut by 3 bases, the J end by 3 bases, with 24 bases between. The CDR3, as DNA: TGTGCCAGCTCACCCTACCTCGGGGGTGGCACAGGGCACTACGAGCAGTACTTC. Encoded protein: CASSPYLGGGTGHYEQYF.

This chain joins TRBV25-1 and TRBJ1-1; D gene uncertain. Trimming stripped 6 bases from V and 2 bases from J, with 13 bases between. This CDR3 spans 14 amino acids. Germline CDR1 is MGHDK and CDR2 is SYGVNS. The CDR3 sequence is CASRHGGPNTEAFF. CDR3 DNA sequence: TGTGCCAGCAGACACGGAGGCCCTAACACTGAAGCTTTCTTT.

The chain combines TRBV12-5 with TRBJ1-1; possible D gene TRBD1, 5 bases. The germline V and J ends were trimmed by 0 bases and 4 bases, with 15 bases remaining between them. Germline CDR1 is LGHNT and CDR2 is FRNRAP. CDR3 length: 16 amino acids. The DNA of the CDR3 is TGTGCTAGTGGTTTGGTGACTTCGGGACGTTCCACTGAAGCTTTCTTT. Amino acids: CASGLVTSGRSTEAFF.

The chain has TRBV13 and TRBJ2-3; 9 positions agree with TRBD2. The CDR3 has 16 amino acids. With 6 bases clipped from V and 0 bases from J, the junction kept 7 bases outside the gene matches. The germline V gene encodes CDR1 PRHDT and CDR2 FYEKMQ (reference sequence). In DNA form, the CDR3 reads TGTGCCAGCAGGGGACCCCTAGCGGGGAGCACAGATACGCAGTATTTT. Protein product: CASRGPLAGSTDTQYF.

The CDR3 loop is CASSQDRDGSYEQYF. In DNA form, the CDR3 reads TGCGCCAGCAGCCAAGATCGGGACGGTTCCTACGAGCAGTACTTC. The rearrangement links TRBV4-3 to TRBJ2-7; D assignment may be TRBD1 or TRBD2 (5 bases each). Trimming pared 0 bases from V and 1 base from J, leaving 10 bases between. Germline V gene sequence: CDR1 LGHNA, CDR2 YSLEER. The CDR3 is 15 residues long.